The 23 T cell receptor beta chains below were found in one sample sequenced in a study of blood T cell repertoires in COVID-19. Assay used: immunoSEQ multiplex PCR; TCRdb lists only in-frame clones, some missing. The sample carries under 200,000 clones, about 85% recorded once. Sequenced sample: peripheral blood. These receptors were collected from a woman in her 70s with COVID-19, enrolled during active disease.

This clone was seen a few times. The J gene is TRBJ1-1, the V gene TRBV18; no definite D call. The CDR3 length is 12 residues. Looked up from germline, CDR1 is KGHSH and CDR2 is LQKENI. Trimming removed 3 bases at V and 7 bases at J, with 9 bases between. The CDR3 sequence: CASSPSQREAFF. The DNA for the CDR3 is TGTGCCAGCTCACCGTCTCAGCGTGAAGCTTTCTTT.

The genes are TRBV7-9 and TRBJ2-7; 7 bases map to TRBD2. The junction had 13 bases not matched to a gene; V was cut back by 8 bases and J by 6 bases. The V gene's germline CDR1 is SEHNR and CDR2 FQNEAQ (reference sequence). This CDR3 has 14 amino acids. CDR3: CASGGLGLVFEQYF. CDR3 nucleotide sequence: TGTGCCAGCGGTGGACTAGGTTTAGTGTTCGAGCAGTACTTC.

The chain couples TRBV6-6 to TRBJ2-5, with 8 bases fitting TRBD1. This CDR3 is 14 amino acids long. CDR1 and CDR2 from the germline V gene are MNHNY and SVGAGI (reference sequence). J was trimmed by 5 bases and V by 3 bases; bases with no gene match: 5. The CDR3, as DNA: TGTGCCAGCAGTTATCTGACAGGGGCGGAGACCCAGTACTTC. Its translation is CASSYLTGAETQYF.

V gene TRBV19 combines with J gene TRBJ1-1; 7 positions agree with TRBD1. V lost 3 bases, J lost 4 bases, and 8 bases stayed unmatched. CDR1 is LNHDA, CDR2 SQIVND, per germline (reference sequence). CDR3 size: 15 residues. CDR3 residues: CASSIRTGAATEAFF. The CDR3 bases are TGTGCCAGTAGTATTAGAACAGGGGCAGCCACTGAAGCTTTCTTT.

The genes are TRBV7-8 and TRBJ2-7; TRBD1 is a possible D gene (6 bases). CDR3 length: 11 amino acids. The germline CDR1 and CDR2 sequences are SGHVS and FQNEAQ. V was trimmed by 1 base and J by 12 bases, leaving 10 bases between them. The CDR3 sequence is CASSLVARGYV. CDR3 sequence (DNA): TGTGCCAGCAGCTTAGTGGCCAGGGGGTACGTC.

This rearrangement joins TRBV19 to TRBJ1-1; 7 bases map to TRBD1. This CDR3 is 13 amino acids long. Per germline, CDR1 LNHDA and CDR2 SQIVND (reference sequence). The V segment lost 7 bases and the J segment 3 bases; nucleotides outside the gene matches: 5. CDR3 loop: CASNPTGYTEAFF. As DNA, the CDR3 is TGTGCCAGTAACCCGACAGGGTACACTGAAGCTTTCTTT.

The gene calls are TRBV7-8 and TRBJ1-3; no clear D. The CDR3 totals 15 residues. CDR1 SGHVS and CDR2 FQNEAQ come from the germline V gene. Trimming took 2 bases from V and 5 from J, leaving 13 bases between them. CDR3 in DNA: TGTGCCAGCAGCTTAAGGAGAAGCATAAGAAACACCATATATTTT. It is translated as CASSLRRSIRNTIYF.

This chain joins TRBV25-1 and TRBJ1-1, with unresolved D. V lost 4 bases, J lost 6 bases, and 9 bases lay in between. The CDR3 contains 12 residues. The germline CDR1 and CDR2 sequences are MGHDK and SYGVNS. The CDR3 nucleotides are TGTGCCAGCAGTGGACCGGGTGCTGAAGCTTTCTTT. As protein: CASSGPGAEAFF.

The chain combines TRBV28 with TRBJ1-2; D not certain. The CDR3 length is 11 residues. Germline CDR1 and CDR2: MDHEN and SYDVKM. Trimming removed 2 bases at V and 4 bases at J, with 2 bases between. CDR3 region: CASSLRYGYTF. CDR3 nucleotide sequence: TGTGCCAGCAGTTTACGCTATGGCTACACCTTC.

The rearrangement joins TRBV27 to TRBJ1-2; 9 bases are a match to TRBD1. V lost 4 bases, J lost 3 bases, and 3 bases stayed unmatched. Germline values: CDR1 MNHEY, CDR2 SMNVEV (reference sequence). The CDR3 runs to 14 residues. The CDR3, as DNA: TGTGCCAGCAGTTCCAACAGGGGGCACTATGGCTACACCTTC. It translates to CASSSNRGHYGYTF.

This chain links TRBV2 with TRBJ2-4; no clear D. The V end lost 7 bases, the J end lost 0 bases, and 10 bases lay between the germline ends. The CDR3 runs 14 residues. Germline V gives CDR1 SNHLY, CDR2 FYNNEI. The CDR3 sequence: CASKQSLAKNIQYF. The CDR3 region has the DNA TGTGCCAGCAAACAGAGCTTAGCCAAAAACATTCAGTACTTC. The whole variable domain, filled in from reference TRBV2 and TRBJ2-4, reads EPEVTQTPSHQVTQMGQEVILRCVPISNHLYFYWYRQILGQKVEFLVSFYNNEISEKSEIFDDQFSVERPDGSNFTLKIRSTKLEDSAMYFCASKQSLAKNIQYFGAGTRLSVL.

This clone was seen a few times. This CDR3 is CASSYGGAHPPSPLHF. The DNA of the CDR3 is TGTGCCAGCAGTTACGGGGGGGCGCATCCCCCTTCACCCCTCCACTTT. This chain uses TRBV6-5 with TRBJ1-6, with D perhaps matching TRBD1 (6 bases). CDR1 is MNHEY, CDR2 SVGAGI, per germline. Trimming took 2 bases from V and 9 from J, leaving 17 bases between them. The CDR3 is 16 residues long.

This clone was seen more than once but under ten times. The chain employs TRBV6-4 and TRBJ2-7; TRBD2 aligns across 8 bases. Germline V gives CDR1 MRHNA, CDR2 SNTAGT. With V trimmed by 7 bases and J by 6 bases, 11 bases remained unmatched. This CDR3 spans 14 amino acids. The CDR3, as DNA: TGTGCCAGCAACCGGGAGCGGGAGATGGGCGAGCAGTACTTC. Its protein is CASNREREMGEQYF.

In DNA form, the CDR3 reads TGCAGCGTGGGGGCGGGTTCAGAGACCCAGTACTTC. Translation gives CSVGAGSETQYF. The chain carries TRBV29-1 and TRBJ2-5; D is perhaps TRBD1 (6 bases). The V gene lost 6 bases and the J gene lost 4 bases, with 12 bases spanning the gap. Germline V gene data show CDR1 as SQVTM and CDR2 as ANQGSEA. The CDR3 is 12 amino acids.

The chain combines TRBV6-5 with TRBJ1-2, with a possible D match to TRBD1 (6 bases). The CDR3 consists of 13 residues. Germline values: CDR1 MNHEY, CDR2 SVGAGI. The germline V and J ends were trimmed by 8 bases and 0 bases, with 10 bases remaining between them. The DNA for the CDR3 is TGTGCCAGCGTAGCAGGGGCTAACTATGGCTACACCTTC. The encoded protein is CASVAGANYGYTF.

V usage is TRBV5-6 and J usage is TRBJ1-1; D perhaps matches TRBD1 (6 bases). This CDR3 comprises 13 residues. V was pared by 3 bases and J by 7 bases, with 13 bases between. The germline V gene encodes CDR1 SGHDT and CDR2 YYEEEE. The CDR3 spells CASSSLQGLEAFF. CDR3 nucleotide sequence: TGTGCCAGCAGCTCACTACAGGGTCTTGAAGCTTTCTTT.

The CDR3 loop is CASSVGQYGYTF. The CDR3 bases are TGTGCCAGCAGCGTCGGACAGTATGGCTACACCTTC. The rearrangement links TRBV7-9 to TRBJ1-2; tentatively, D is TRBD1 (6 bases). Germline V gene data show CDR1 as SEHNR and CDR2 as FQNEAQ (reference sequence). V lost 5 bases and J 5 bases, leaving 9 bases between the germline ends. The CDR3 loop spans 12 amino acids. Full variable domain (missing parts from reference TRBV7-9 and TRBJ1-2): DTGVSQNPRHKITKRGQNVTFRCDPISEHNRLYWYRQTLGQGPEFLTYFQNEAQLEKSRLLSDRFSAERPKGSFSTLEIQRTEQGDSAMYLCASSVGQYGYTFGSGTRLTVV.

The V call is TRBV9, the J call TRBJ1-3; perhaps TRBD1 as D (5 bases). V lost 2 bases and J lost 7, with 19 bases in between. The CDR3 spans 16 residues. Germline V gene data show CDR1 as SGDLS and CDR2 as YYNGEE. CDR3 bases: TGTGCCAGCAGCGTTAGTGACGGGGGACCTAGGAACACCATATATTTT. This sequence encodes CASSVSDGGPRNTIYF. Filled out from reference TRBV9 and TRBJ1-3, the complete variable domain reads DSGVTQTPKHLITATGQRVTLRCSPRSGDLSVYWYQQSLDQGLQFLIQYYNGEERAKGNILERFSAQQFPDLHSELNLSSLELGDSALYFCASSVSDGGPRNTIYFGEGSWLTVV.

A remark on this clone: The same CDR3 can be traced to other DNA sequences in this sample. The gene calls are TRBV9 and TRBJ1-5, with 8 nucleotides matching TRBD1. Germline CDR1 SGDLS, CDR2 YYNGEE. The CDR3 spans 15 residues. V gave up 3 bases and J gave up 5 bases; unmatched junction bases: 7. In nucleotides, the CDR3 is TGTGCCAGCAGCGCCGGACAGGGAAGAGATCAGCCCCAGCATTTT. This sequence encodes CASSAGQGRDQPQHF.

The rearrangement joins TRBV21-1 to TRBJ2-2; TRBD1, the table's D call, was not compared with the DNA. TRBV21-1 is labeled a pseudogene. The CDR3 totals 17 residues. CDR3 residues: CASSKAAQGEKAGELFF. Written as DNA, the CDR3 is TGTGCCAGCAGCAAAGCGGCACAGGGGGAAAAGGCCGGGGAGCTGTTTTTT.

The genes are TRBV10-1 and TRBJ2-2, with 7 bases that match TRBD1. V was pared by 7 bases and J by 6 bases, with 5 bases of the junction left unmatched. CDR1 and CDR2 from the germline V gene are WNHNN and SYGVQD (reference sequence). This CDR3 spans 13 amino acids. CDR3 in amino acids: CASKGTAAGELFF. The CDR3 DNA reads as TGCGCCAGCAAGGGGACAGCAGCCGGGGAGCTGTTTTTT.

This clone was detected once. The V gene is TRBV6-5, the J gene TRBJ1-5; D possibly corresponds to TRBD1 (5 bases). CDR1 MNHEY and CDR2 SVGAGI come from the germline V gene. Trimming took off 2 bases at V and 2 bases at J, with 7 bases between the two ends. The CDR3 loop spans 14 amino acids. CDR3 DNA: TGTGCCAGCAGTTACCGGGGGGGCAATCAGCCCCAGCATTTT. It specifies CASSYRGGNQPQHF.

The chain links TRBV4-2 to TRBJ2-7; 9 bases match TRBD1. Trimming cost V 3 bases and J 7 bases; bases outside gene matches: 13. The CDR3 loop spans 16 amino acids. CDR1 is LGHNA, CDR2 YNFKEQ, per germline. In DNA form, the CDR3 reads TGTGCCAGCAGCCAGGAGGGACAGGGTTCGTTTGGGGAGCAGTACGTC. As protein: CASSQEGQGSFGEQYV.